The 8 T cell receptor beta chains in this list originate from one sample, sequenced in a study of cytomegalovirus exposure and HLA in healthy donors. With 60 Vbeta and 13 Jbeta primers, the PCR was carried out. Measured with immunoSEQ multiplex PCR; TCRdb has only the in-frame clones, and not every one. The data hold 200,000 to 250,000 clones, with around 80% observed a single time. The sample consisted of PBMCs. Receptors were obtained from a man younger than 35 in good health and CMV-seronegative.

This chain uses TRBV7-9 with TRBJ2-5; no reliable D call. Trimming pared 1 base from V and 2 bases from J, leaving 8 bases between. The CDR3 length is 14 residues. Germline loops: CDR1 SEHNR, CDR2 FQNEAQ (reference sequence). The CDR3, as DNA: TGTGCCAGCAGCTTAGGACACCATCAAGAGACCCAGTACTTC. As protein: CASSLGHHQETQYF.

This clone was counted once. This chain connects TRBV2 to TRBJ1-1, with D uncertain. Germline loops: CDR1 SNHLY, CDR2 FYNNEI. Trimming removed 4 bases from V and 5 bases from J, with 11 bases in between. There are 13 residues in the CDR3. The CDR3 coding sequence is TGTGCCAGCAGTGGAGGGATGTGGACTGAAGCTTTCTTT. Residues: CASSGGMWTEAFF.

The chain uses TRBV18 and TRBJ2-1; D call uncertain. With 6 bases removed from V and 7 bases from J, the gap between germline ends came to 10 bases. Looked up from germline, CDR1 is KGHSH and CDR2 is LQKENI. This CDR3 has 12 amino acids. Written as DNA, the CDR3 is TGTGCCAGCTCCCTTGACATTAATGAGCAGTTCTTC. Translation gives CASSLDINEQFF. The full variable domain, with the rest looked up from reference TRBV18 and TRBJ2-1, is NAGVMQNPRHLVRRRGQEARLRCSPMKGHSHVYWYRQLPEEGLKFMVYLQKENIIDESGMPKERFSAEFPKEGPSILRIQQVVRGDSAAYFCASSLDINEQFFGPGTRLTVL.

The DNA for the CDR3 is TGTGCCAGTTCCTACCGGGAAAACATTCAGTACTTC. Translating gives CASSYRENIQYF. The rearrangement joins TRBV19 to TRBJ2-4; D is ambiguous. The V end lost 8 bases, the J end lost 5 bases, and 10 bases lay between the germline ends. The CDR3 totals 12 residues. The germline CDR1 and CDR2 sequences are LNHDA and SQIVND (reference sequence). The full variable domain, its missing parts supplied by reference TRBV19 and TRBJ2-4, is DGGITQSPKYLFRKEGQNVTLSCEQNLNHDAMYWYRQDPGQGLRLIYYSQIVNDFQKGDIAEGYSVSREKKESFPLTVTSAQKNPTAFYLCASSYRENIQYFGAGTRLSVL.

This chain uses TRBV4-1 with TRBJ2-7; D call uncertain. In germline, CDR1 is MGHRA, CDR2 YSYEKL. V lost 0 bases, J lost 3 bases, and 9 bases lay in between. This CDR3 has 14 residues. This CDR3 is CASSQESGLYEQYF. The CDR3 region has the DNA TGCGCCAGCAGCCAAGAGTCAGGTCTCTACGAGCAGTACTTC.

A few counts support this clone. The rearrangement links TRBV28 to TRBJ2-3; TRBD1 matches at 7 bases. The germline V gene encodes CDR1 MDHEN and CDR2 SYDVKM. This CDR3 is built from 14 residues. Trimming removed 6 bases from V and 1 base from J; junction bases left unmatched: 4. The CDR3 sequence is CASRAGGGTDTQYF. The CDR3 DNA reads as TGTGCCAGCAGGGCAGGGGGAGGCACAGATACGCAGTATTTT.

The chain couples TRBV5-1 to TRBJ1-1; 9 bases agree with TRBD1. The V gene's germline CDR1 is SGHRS and CDR2 YFSETQ. The V gene end was trimmed by 3 bases and the J gene end by 2 bases; junction bases not matched to a gene: 5. The CDR3 extends over 15 amino acids. The CDR3 sequence is CASSSGQGYNTEAFF. The CDR3 region has the DNA TGCGCCAGCAGCTCGGGACAGGGATATAACACTGAAGCTTTCTTT.

V usage is TRBV7-9 and J usage is TRBJ2-1, with D maybe TRBD2 (5 bases). V lost 6 bases to trimming and J lost 6 bases, with 9 bases between them. CDR3 size: 12 residues. Germline V gene data show CDR1 as SEHNR and CDR2 as FQNEAQ (reference sequence). The CDR3 DNA sequence: TGTGCCAGCAGTCCAGAGGGCAATGAGCAGTTCTTC. Protein sequence: CASSPEGNEQFF.